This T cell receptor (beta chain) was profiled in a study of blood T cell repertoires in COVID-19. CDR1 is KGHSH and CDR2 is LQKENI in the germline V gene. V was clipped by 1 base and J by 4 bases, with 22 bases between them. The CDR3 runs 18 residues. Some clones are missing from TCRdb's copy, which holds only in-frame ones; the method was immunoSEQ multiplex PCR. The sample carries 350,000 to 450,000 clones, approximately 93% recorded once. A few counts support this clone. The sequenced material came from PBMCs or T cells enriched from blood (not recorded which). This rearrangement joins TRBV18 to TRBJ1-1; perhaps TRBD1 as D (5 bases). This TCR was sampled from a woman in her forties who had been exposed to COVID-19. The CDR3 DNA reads TGTGCCAGCTCACCACGGCCGCTCCAGGGTTCCAGGACCACTGAAGCTTTCTTT. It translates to CASSPRPLQGSRTTEAFF.